The next 21 T cell receptor beta chains were all read from a single sample in a study of blood T cell repertoires in COVID-19. Generated by immunoSEQ multiplex PCR, the TCRdb table keeps only in-frame clones and is missing some. The sample contains approximately 90,000 clones, about 74% of which appear only once. Source material: peripheral blood. These receptors were obtained from a human donor in a cohort sampled during active COVID-19.

This chain connects TRBV7-2 to TRBJ2-2, with D perhaps TRBD2 (6 bases). Germline V lookup: CDR1 SGHTA, CDR2 FQGNSA. This CDR3 has 14 amino acids. The V gene lost 1 base and the J gene lost 5 bases, with 8 bases spanning the gap. CDR3 sequence reads: CASSLGAGTGELFF. The CDR3 DNA reads TGTGCCAGCAGCTTAGGGGCGGGGACCGGGGAGCTGTTTTTT.

The chain uses TRBV6-6 and TRBJ1-5; 9 bases align to TRBD1. V was clipped by 7 bases and J by 4 bases; unmatched bases: 8. Germline V gives CDR1 MNHNY, CDR2 SVGAGI (reference sequence). There are 15 residues in the CDR3. The CDR3 region is CASNLGTGFNQPQHF. For the CDR3, the DNA is TGTGCCAGCAACCTCGGGACAGGGTTTAATCAGCCCCAGCATTTT.

The V gene is TRBV4-1, the J gene TRBJ2-7; TRBD2 agrees at 7 bases. Germline loops: CDR1 MGHRA, CDR2 YSYEKL. Trimming removed 0 bases from V and 6 bases from J; junction bases left unmatched: 8. The CDR3 is made up of 15 amino acids. The CDR3 reads CASSQDVGLSSEQYF. The DNA of the CDR3 is TGCGCCAGCAGCCAAGATGTGGGACTATCTTCCGAGCAGTACTTC.

The rearrangement uses TRBV2 and TRBJ2-1; 7 bases are a match to TRBD2. CDR3 length: 16 residues. Per germline, CDR1 SNHLY and CDR2 FYNNEI. With V trimmed by 1 base and J by 3 bases, 6 bases remained unmatched. The CDR3 DNA reads as TGTGCCAGCAGTGAAGTAGCACTAGCGATCTACAATGAGCAGTTCTTC. This gives the protein CASSEVALAIYNEQFF.

The J gene is TRBJ1-2, the V gene TRBV5-6, with 8 nucleotides matching TRBD1. Trimming at V came to 4 bases and at J to 4 bases, leaving 6 bases not matched to a gene. Germline V gene lookup returns CDR1 SGHDT and CDR2 YYEEEE. The CDR3 extends over 14 amino acids. CDR3 nucleotides: TGTGCCAGCAGCCACACCGGGACAGGCTATGGCTACACCTTC. Protein sequence: CASSHTGTGYGYTF.

V gene TRBV5-3 combines with J gene TRBJ2-1, with TRBD2 as a possible D gene (5 bases). TRBV5-3 is designated an ORF whose function remains uncertain. This CDR3 is 15 amino acids long. Trimming left V 4 bases short and J 0 bases short, with 11 bases between. In DNA, the CDR3 is TGTGCCAGAAGCGCGACCGAGGGCTCCTACAATGAGCAGTTCTTC. This encodes CARSATEGSYNEQFF.

The rearrangement links TRBV28 to TRBJ2-7; 8 bases agree with TRBD1. J was trimmed by 2 bases and V by 6 bases; bases with no gene match: 9. The CDR3 runs 15 residues. CDR1 is MDHEN and CDR2 is SYDVKM in the germline V gene. This CDR3 reads CASSPRDRRAYEQYF. The CDR3 nucleotides are TGTGCCAGCAGCCCTAGGGACAGGCGTGCCTACGAGCAGTACTTC.

The genes are TRBV2 and TRBJ2-3; 7 bases map to TRBD1. Germline CDR1 SNHLY, CDR2 FYNNEI. This CDR3 has 15 residues. With 6 bases clipped from V and 3 bases from J, the junction kept 9 bases outside the gene matches. The CDR3 protein is CASSKTGLLTDTQYF. The CDR3 nucleotides are TGTGCCAGCAGCAAGACAGGGTTATTGACAGATACGCAGTATTTT.

The genes are TRBV12-5 and TRBJ2-1; 8 nucleotides agree with TRBD2. The CDR3 is made up of 16 amino acids. V was clipped by 9 bases and J by 2 bases; unmatched bases: 12. Germline lookup yields CDR1 LGHNT and CDR2 FRNRAP. In DNA form, the CDR3 reads TGTGCTAGCGGAAAGAGCGGGGGTTATGCCTACAATGAGCAGTTCTTC. Translation: CASGKSGGYAYNEQFF.

The chain has TRBV3-1 (or the pseudogene TRBV3-2) and TRBJ2-7, with a weak D call TRBD1 (6 bases). Trimming pared 5 bases from V and 2 bases from J, leaving 13 bases between. CDR1 and CDR2 (germline): LGHDT, YNNKEL (reference sequence). CDR3 size: 14 residues. CDR3 nucleotide sequence: TGTGCCAGCAGCGATCGGAACAGGGCCTACGAGCAGTACTTC. Its translation is CASSDRNRAYEQYF.

This clone showed up just a few times. The chain joins TRBV2 to TRBJ1-1; 8 bases agree with TRBD1. The junction had 8 bases not matched to a gene; V was cut back by 6 bases and J by 2 bases. The CDR3 is 15 residues long. CDR1 is SNHLY, CDR2 FYNNEI, per germline. The CDR3 sequence is CASRDWGQANTEAFF. CDR3 nucleotides: TGTGCCAGCAGGGACTGGGGACAGGCAAACACTGAAGCTTTCTTT. The full variable domain, with the rest looked up from reference TRBV2 and TRBJ1-1, is EPEVTQTPSHQVTQMGQEVILRCVPISNHLYFYWYRQILGQKVEFLVSFYNNEISEKSEIFDDQFSVERPDGSNFTLKIRSTKLEDSAMYFCASRDWGQANTEAFFGQGTRLTVV.

The chain uses TRBV28 and TRBJ2-1; 7 bases agree with TRBD1. Losses at the gene ends were 4 bases for V and 8 bases for J; bases not matched to a gene: 11. This CDR3 contains 15 residues. Germline values: CDR1 MDHEN, CDR2 SYDVKM. The CDR3 region is CASSSDRAVVDEQFF. The CDR3, as DNA: TGTGCCAGCAGTTCAGACAGGGCTGTAGTCGATGAGCAGTTCTTC.

The chain links TRBV19 to TRBJ2-2; D remains ambiguous. V shed 3 bases and J shed 6 bases, with 14 bases lying between them. The germline V gene has CDR1 LNHDA and CDR2 SQIVND (reference sequence). This CDR3 contains 15 residues. The CDR3 sequence is CASSMVSLRPGELFF. As DNA, the CDR3 is TGTGCCAGTAGTATGGTCTCCCTACGTCCCGGGGAGCTGTTTTTT.

The rearrangement uses TRBV2 and TRBJ2-5, with TRBD2 matching over 7 bases. CDR3 length: 16 amino acids. V trimming: 5 bases; J trimming: 0 bases; junction bases outside the gene matches: 9. CDR1 is SNHLY, CDR2 FYNNEI, per germline. In DNA, the CDR3 is TGTGCCAGCAGTTTTACTAGCGCCGATTACCAAGAGACCCAGTACTTC. Encoded protein: CASSFTSADYQETQYF.

J is TRBJ2-1 and V is TRBV28, with 10 bases fitting TRBD1. The CDR3 has 17 residues. J lost 2 bases, V lost 5 bases, and 9 bases had no gene match. The germline CDR1 and CDR2 sequences are MDHEN and SYDVKM. The CDR3 region has the DNA TGTGCCAGCAGTCCACCGCCGGGACAGGGGACCTACAATGAGCAGTTCTTC. Protein: CASSPPPGQGTYNEQFF.

CDR3 nucleotides: TGTGCCAGCAGCCAAGAATATGGTAGCGGGAGACACGAGCAGTACTTC. It codes for CASSQEYGSGRHEQYF. J is TRBJ2-7 and V is TRBV4-2, with 9 bases aligning to TRBD2. With 0 bases clipped from V and 5 bases from J, the junction kept 8 bases outside the gene matches. In germline, CDR1 is LGHNA, CDR2 YNFKEQ. The CDR3 has 16 amino acids.

The chain joins TRBV29-1 to TRBJ2-5, with 10 bases fitting TRBD2. The CDR3 is 15 amino acids. CDR1 and CDR2 (germline): SQVTM, ANQGSEA. V was pared by 5 bases and J by 4 bases, with 10 bases of the junction left unmatched. The DNA for the CDR3 is TGCAGCGTTATCTCAGGACTAGCGGCTGGAGAGACCCAGTACTTC. Its translation: CSVISGLAAGETQYF.

The CDR3 loop reads CASSQRTSGTRFNEQFF. The CDR3 DNA reads TGTGCCAGCAGCCAACGGACTAGCGGGACTCGGTTTAATGAGCAGTTCTTC. The chain combines TRBV3-1 (or the pseudogene TRBV3-2) with TRBJ2-1, with 12 bases fitting TRBD2. The CDR3 runs 17 residues. The V gene end was trimmed by 2 bases and the J gene end by 7 bases; junction bases not matched to a gene: 9. From germline, CDR1 is LGHDT and CDR2 YNNKEL (reference sequence).

This clone was found a few times. This rearrangement joins TRBV9 to TRBJ1-3; D may be TRBD1 (6 bases). Trimming took 10 bases from V and 3 from J, leaving 17 bases between them. The CDR3 runs to 14 residues. Germline CDR1 and CDR2: SGDLS and YYNGEE. The CDR3: CASGTGKYGNTIYF. The CDR3 DNA is TGTGCCTCCGGCACAGGGAAGTATGGAAACACCATATATTTT.

The V call is TRBV6-6, the J call TRBJ1-6; TRBD1 is a possible D gene (6 bases). Germline assignment: CDR1 MNHNY and CDR2 SVGAGI (reference sequence). The CDR3 sequence is 14 residues long. Trimming removed 6 bases from V and 10 bases from J, with 16 bases in between. Written as DNA, the CDR3 is TGTGCCAGCAGAACACAGGGAAGGGAGTCACCCCTCCACTTT. This gives the protein CASRTQGRESPLHF.

The genes are TRBV6-7 and TRBJ2-7, with D possibly matching TRBD2 (5 bases). TRBV6-7 is annotated as an ORF whose role is uncertain. This CDR3 is 12 amino acids long. The V end was cut by 6 bases, the J end by 4 bases, with 10 bases between. The CDR3 loop is CASRPEGYEQYF. The CDR3 nucleotides are TGTGCCAGCAGACCCGAGGGATACGAGCAGTACTTC.